One sample yielded the 24 T cell receptor beta chains listed below, sequenced in a study of T cell responses to AZD1222 COVID-19 vaccine. Assay used: immunoSEQ multiplex PCR; TCRdb lists only in-frame clones, some missing. The table has 95,000 to 150,000 clones, 70% to 90% seen once. Sequences were derived from peripheral blood, sampled on day 0 of AZD1222 vaccination. These receptors were obtained from an adult in good health.

V is TRBV6-5 and J is TRBJ2-5; tentatively, D is TRBD2 (5 bases). CDR3 size: 14 residues. With 6 bases removed from V and 5 bases from J, the gap between germline ends came to 16 bases. Germline V lookup: CDR1 MNHEY, CDR2 SVGAGI. CDR3 sequence: CASSSPRRGETQYF. CDR3 DNA: TGTGCCAGCAGCTCCCCTAGACGAGGGGAGACCCAGTACTTC.

A few counts support this clone. The gene calls are TRBV5-4 and TRBJ1-2, with D possibly being TRBD1 (6 bases). Germline CDR1 SGHNT, CDR2 YYREEE (reference sequence). The CDR3 spans 16 residues. The V end was cut by 4 bases, the J end by 0 bases, with 16 bases between. The CDR3: CASSPFRGQANYGYTF. In DNA form, the CDR3 reads TGTGCCAGCAGCCCATTCAGGGGCCAAGCTAACTATGGCTACACCTTC.

This clone was seen a handful of times. V gene TRBV9 combines with J gene TRBJ2-3; unclear D gene. Germline V CDR1 and CDR2: SGDLS, YYNGEE. The CDR3 runs to 15 residues. V was trimmed by 1 base and J by 1 base, leaving 10 bases between them. CDR3 sequence: CASSVYAVGTDTQYF. The DNA for the CDR3 is TGTGCCAGCAGCGTATACGCGGTGGGCACAGATACGCAGTATTTT.

The rearrangement links TRBV6-5 to TRBJ1-4, with a tentative D call TRBD1 (6 bases). Per the germline V gene, CDR1 is MNHEY and CDR2 is SVGAGI. Trimming took 1 base from V and 5 from J, leaving 11 bases between them. The CDR3 sequence is 15 residues long. CDR3 region: CASSYFGQPNEKLFF. The CDR3, as DNA: TGTGCCAGCAGTTACTTTGGACAGCCAAATGAAAAACTGTTTTTT.

In this sample, this clone turned up once. This chain links TRBV4-2 with TRBJ2-3; 10 nucleotides agree with TRBD2. This CDR3 is built from 18 residues. The V and J ends lost 0 bases and 4 bases, in that order; junction bases with no gene match: 10. CDR1 is LGHNA, CDR2 YNFKEQ, per germline. The CDR3 coding sequence is TGTGCCAGCAGCCAAGATCTCCTAGCGGGAGTTCACCCAGATACGCAGTATTTT. This translates into CASSQDLLAGVHPDTQYF.

This clone has only one observation. This chain uses TRBV7-8 with TRBJ1-2, with D uncertain. The V end was cut by 2 bases, the J end by 1 base, with 23 bases between. The CDR3 spans 19 residues. From germline, CDR1 is SGHVS and CDR2 FQNEAQ. DNA of the CDR3: TGTGCCAGCAGCTTAAGGTTGTGGGCAGAGACCGAATTTAACTATGGCTACACCTTC. This sequence encodes CASSLRLWAETEFNYGYTF.

The V gene is TRBV6-1, the J gene TRBJ1-2; D not certain. CDR3 length: 15 residues. The V gene lost 2 bases and the J gene lost 5 bases, with 15 bases spanning the gap. Germline CDR1 reads MNHNS; CDR2 reads SASEGT. The CDR3 DNA follows: TGTGCCAGCAGTGAAAAGACGATTCGGGGATATGGCTACACCTTC. Protein product: CASSEKTIRGYGYTF.

The V call is TRBV5-4, the J call TRBJ1-1; a possible D gene is TRBD1 (6 bases). This CDR3 has 14 residues. V lost 7 bases and J 0 bases, leaving 13 bases between the germline ends. Germline CDR1 SGHNT, CDR2 YYREEE (reference sequence). The CDR3 is CASQLGGLNTEAFF. The CDR3 bases are TGTGCCAGCCAGCTTGGGGGGCTGAACACTGAAGCTTTCTTT.

The chain links TRBV12-3 or TRBV12-4 to TRBJ2-3; D is possibly TRBD2 (6 bases). Trimming shortened V by 2 bases and J by 11 bases, and 11 bases separated the two germline ends. The CDR3 consists of 12 residues. CDR3 DNA sequence: TGTGCCAGCAGTTTAAGTAGCGGACAGCAGTATTTT. Protein sequence: CASSLSSGQQYF.

V usage is TRBV19 and J usage is TRBJ1-1, with 7 bases matching TRBD1. The CDR3 spans 15 residues. Germline V lookup: CDR1 LNHDA, CDR2 SQIVND (reference sequence). After removal of 6 bases from V and 1 base from J, the junction contained 8 bases not matched to a gene. CDR3 sequence (DNA): TGTGCCAGTAGGATACAGGGGACATCGAACACTGAAGCTTTCTTT. Encoded protein: CASRIQGTSNTEAFF.

V and J are TRBV4-2 and TRBJ2-3; 16 nucleotides align to TRBD2. The CDR3 extends over 19 amino acids. V was pared by 0 bases and J by 0 bases, with 3 bases of the junction left unmatched. CDR1 and CDR2 (germline): LGHNA, YNFKEQ. The CDR3 loop reads CASSQEGLAGGLSTDTQYF. DNA for the CDR3: TGTGCCAGCAGCCAAGAGGGACTAGCGGGGGGGCTAAGCACAGATACGCAGTATTTT.

This chain links TRBV3-1 (or the pseudogene TRBV3-2) with TRBJ1-1; D not resolved. The V end lost 3 bases, the J end lost 1 base, and 15 bases lay between the germline ends. The CDR3 has 16 amino acids. The germline CDR1 and CDR2 sequences are LGHDT and YNNKEL (reference sequence). The CDR3 nucleotides are TGTGCCAGCAGCCAGGGTTTCCTTACCCGGAACACTGAAGCTTTCTTT. This gives the protein CASSQGFLTRNTEAFF.

The V call is TRBV6-5, the J call TRBJ1-1; D is unclear. The CDR3 length is 13 residues. In germline, CDR1 is MNHEY, CDR2 SVGAGI. V was cut by 5 bases and J by 0 bases, with 7 bases left in between. Here the CDR3 DNA reads TGTGCCAGCAGTCCCCGGATGAACACTGAAGCTTTCTTT. This encodes CASSPRMNTEAFF.

The chain links TRBV12-5 to TRBJ2-3; 14 nucleotides match TRBD2. Germline trimming cut 7 bases from V and 4 bases from J; bases unmatched to any gene: 7. This CDR3 has 16 residues. CDR1 is LGHNT, CDR2 FRNRAP, per germline. The CDR3 DNA follows: TGTGCTAGTGCTCCGGGACTAGCGGGAGAAGCAGATACGCAGTATTTT. As protein: CASAPGLAGEADTQYF.

CDR3 amino acids: CASSIIGINEKLFF. CDR3 bases: TGTGCCAGTAGTATAATCGGAATTAATGAAAAACTGTTTTTT. The rearrangement uses TRBV19 and TRBJ1-4; D is uncertain. V was clipped by 2 bases and J by 4 bases, with 8 bases between them. The CDR3 has 14 amino acids. In germline, CDR1 is LNHDA, CDR2 SQIVND (reference sequence).

This chain joins TRBV7-9 and TRBJ2-2; 10 bases are a match to TRBD2. CDR3 size: 17 residues. Germline CDR1 reads SEHNR; CDR2 reads FQNEAQ (reference sequence). Trimming removed 4 bases from V and 8 bases from J; junction bases left unmatched: 13. The CDR3 DNA sequence: TGTGCCAGCAGCTCCCTAGCGGGAGAGTATAGGACGGGGGAGCTGTTTTTT. It specifies CASSSLAGEYRTGELFF. Variable domain in full (rest from reference TRBV7-9 and TRBJ2-2): DTGVSQNPRHKITKRGQNVTFRCDPISEHNRLYWYRQTLGQGPEFLTYFQNEAQLEKSRLLSDRFSAERPKGSFSTLEIQRTEQGDSAMYLCASSSLAGEYRTGELFFGEGSRLTVL.

The chain carries TRBV7-6 and TRBJ1-1, with D maybe TRBD1 (5 bases). V gave up 5 bases and J gave up 1 base, with 11 bases separating them. Germline CDR1 SGHVS, CDR2 FNYEAQ. This CDR3 comprises 14 residues. The CDR3 bases are TGTGCCAGCAGCCCGGGACTCCAGAACACTGAAGCTTTCTTT. Encoded protein: CASSPGLQNTEAFF. Full variable domain (remainder filled in from reference TRBV7-6 and TRBJ1-1): GAGVSQSPRYKVTKRGQDVALRCDPISGHVSLYWYRQALGQGPEFLTYFNYEAQQDKSGLPNDRFSAERPEGSISTLTIQRTEQRDSAMYRCASSPGLQNTEAFFGQGTRLTVV.

This chain joins TRBV25-1 and TRBJ1-6; D is undetermined. V was trimmed by 1 base and J by 5 bases, leaving 9 bases between them. This CDR3 comprises 15 residues. The germline CDR1 and CDR2 sequences are MGHDK and SYGVNS. The CDR3 DNA reads as TGTGCCAGCAGTGAATCCTACAGCAATAATTCACCCCTCCACTTT. Translated, it gives CASSESYSNNSPLHF.

CDR3 bases: TGTGCCATCAGGCAGGGTGCTGGAAACACCATATATTTT. Translating it yields CAIRQGAGNTIYF. The chain is built from TRBV10-3 and TRBJ1-3; D is perhaps TRBD1 (5 bases). Trimming took 6 bases from V and 2 from J, leaving 8 bases between them. Germline V gives CDR1 ENHRY, CDR2 SYGVKD. This CDR3 region has 13 residues.

V gene TRBV3-1 (or the pseudogene TRBV3-2) combines with J gene TRBJ1-4, with 9 bases fitting TRBD1. The length of the CDR3 is 15 residues. Germline CDR1 reads LGHDT; CDR2 reads YNNKEL (reference sequence). With V trimmed by 4 bases and J by 7 bases, 7 bases remained unmatched. The CDR3 region has the DNA TGTGCCAGCAGCCTGCCGGGACAGGGTGGTGAAAAACTGTTTTTT. Translated: CASSLPGQGGEKLFF.

The rearrangement joins TRBV10-3 to TRBJ1-6, with 7 bases lining up with TRBD1. The ends lost 6 bases at V and 7 bases at J; junction bases unmatched: 3. Germline V gene sequence: CDR1 ENHRY, CDR2 SYGVKD. The CDR3 is 13 residues long. The CDR3 is CAIRSGGNSPLHF. CDR3 bases: TGTGCCATCAGGTCAGGGGGGAATTCACCCCTCCACTTT.

The V gene is TRBV3-1 (or the pseudogene TRBV3-2), the J gene TRBJ1-4; a possible D gene is TRBD1 (5 bases). Per germline, CDR1 LGHDT and CDR2 YNNKEL (reference sequence). This CDR3 comprises 16 residues. The V end lost 8 bases, the J end lost 8 bases, and 24 bases lay between the germline ends. The chain's CDR3 is CASGNYWGSHREKLFF. The CDR3 bases are TGTGCCAGCGGGAACTATTGGGGGTCCCATCGCGAAAAACTGTTTTTT.

This sequence joins TRBV6-1 and TRBJ1-6; no clear D. Germline CDR1 is MNHNS and CDR2 is SASEGT. Trimming took off 2 bases at V and 3 bases at J, with 14 bases between the two ends. This CDR3 spans 17 amino acids. This CDR3 reads CASSENTVSSYNSPLHF. CDR3 nucleotides: TGTGCCAGCAGTGAAAACACAGTTTCCAGCTATAATTCACCCCTCCACTTT.

V usage is TRBV29-1 and J usage is TRBJ1-2, with D maybe TRBD1 (5 bases). The germline V gene encodes CDR1 SQVTM and CDR2 ANQGSEA. CDR3 length: 15 amino acids. V was clipped by 6 bases and J by 4 bases, with 21 bases between them. CDR3 sequence: CSVTSGGLHLYGYTF. CDR3 bases: TGCAGCGTGACTTCCGGGGGACTTCACCTCTATGGCTACACCTTC.